A selection of T cell receptor beta chains follows, all from one sample in a study of regulatory T cells in long-lasting Graves disease. TCRdb re-called the multiplex PCR reads with MiXCR, one entry per CDR3 protein. The sample has some 250,000 distinct CDR3 sequences, around 16% seen once. Sequenced here: peripheral blood mononuclear cells (PBMCs), sampled at new diagnosis, from a patient treated with antithyroid drugs. The receptors come from a female donor with Graves disease. Each CDR3 is given with its conserved first and last residue. Fields, in order: V gene, CDR3 length, D gene, J gene, clone size, CDR3 DNA, CDR3 protein. A D gene is named only where the DNA matches it firmly. Where a row states a size, it is once, few, many or the class of an expanded clone; other rows omit it.

V gene: TRBV7-2
CDR3 length: 18
D gene: TRBD2
J gene: TRBJ2-5
clone size: many
CDR3 DNA: TGTGCCAGCAGCTTAAGAGTGGCTAGCGGGAGATTCGGAGAGACCCAGTACTTC
CDR3 protein: CASSLRVASGRFGETQYF

V gene: TRBV6-8
CDR3 length: 16
D gene: NA
J gene: TRBJ1-1
clone size: few
CDR3 DNA: TGTGCCAGCAGTTACTCGATAGGTTCAGAGAACACTGAAGCTTTCTTT
CDR3 protein: CASSYSIGSENTEAFF

V gene: TRBV30
CDR3 length: 15
D gene: TRBD2
J gene: TRBJ2-1
clone size: many
CDR3 DNA: TGTGCCCGGTCTCAGCGGGAGGGCCGTTACAATGAGCAGTTCTTC
CDR3 protein: CARSQREGRYNEQFF

V gene: TRBV19
CDR3 length: 15
D gene: TRBD2
J gene: TRBJ2-2
clone size: many
CDR3 DNA: TGTGCCAGTAGCTTCCGGCGGGAGGTGACCGGGGAGCTGTTTTTT
CDR3 protein: CASSFRREVTGELFF

V gene: TRBV20-1
CDR3 length: 16
D gene: NA
J gene: TRBJ2-5
clone size: many
CDR3 DNA: TGCAGTGCTAGAGCCTCTGGAAACTCGGCTTTGGGGACCCAGTACTTC
CDR3 protein: CSARASGNSALGTQYF

V gene: TRBV6-2/TRBV6-3
CDR3 length: 13
D gene: NA
J gene: TRBJ1-2
clone size: NA
CDR3 DNA: TGTGCCAGCGGGGCGGGGGGTAACTATGGCTACACCTTC
CDR3 protein: CASGAGGNYGYTF

V gene: TRBV18
CDR3 length: 14
D gene: NA
J gene: TRBJ2-6
clone size: NA
CDR3 DNA: TGTGCCAGCTCACCAGATTCTGGGGCCAACGTCCTGACTTTC
CDR3 protein: CASSPDSGANVLTF

V gene: TRBV10-1
CDR3 length: 11
D gene: NA
J gene: TRBJ1-1
clone size: NA
CDR3 DNA: TGCGCCAGTCAGGGGAACACTGAAGCTTTCTTT
CDR3 protein: CASQGNTEAFF

V gene: TRBV6-5
CDR3 length: 16
D gene: TRBD1
J gene: TRBJ2-7
clone size: many
CDR3 DNA: TGTGCCAGCAGTTACTCGTGGGGACAGGGGTCTCACGAGCAGTACTTC
CDR3 protein: CASSYSWGQGSHEQYF

V gene: TRBV28
CDR3 length: 14
D gene: NA
J gene: TRBJ1-3
clone size: many
CDR3 DNA: TGTGCCAGCACACGGGGGGGCTCCGGAAACACCATATATTTT
CDR3 protein: CASTRGGSGNTIYF

V gene: TRBV27
CDR3 length: 13
D gene: NA
J gene: TRBJ2-7
clone size: many
CDR3 DNA: TGTGCCAGCAGTTCAGGCGTCGTCTACGAGCAGTACTTC
CDR3 protein: CASSSGVVYEQYF

V gene: TRBV4-3
CDR3 length: 15
D gene: TRBD2
J gene: TRBJ2-1
clone size: many
CDR3 DNA: TGCGCCAGCAGCCGGGGGGGAACGACGGGCAATGAGCAGTTCTTC
CDR3 protein: CASSRGGTTGNEQFF

V gene: TRBV28
CDR3 length: 14
D gene: TRBD2
J gene: TRBJ2-7
clone size: many
CDR3 DNA: TGTGCCAGCAGTTTATTCGGGACTAGCAACGAGCAGTACTTC
CDR3 protein: CASSLFGTSNEQYF

V gene: TRBV20-1
CDR3 length: 14
D gene: NA
J gene: TRBJ1-4
clone size: many
CDR3 DNA: TGCAGTGCTAGAGATACAGGGTCAAATGAAAAACTGTTTTTT
CDR3 protein: CSARDTGSNEKLFF

V gene: TRBV20-1
CDR3 length: 16
D gene: NA
J gene: TRBJ1-6
clone size: many
CDR3 DNA: TGCAGTGCTAGAGATCACCCCGGACAGAACAATTCACCCCTCCACTTT
CDR3 protein: CSARDHPGQNNSPLHF

V gene: TRBV5-4
CDR3 length: 14
D gene: TRBD2
J gene: TRBJ2-3
clone size: few
CDR3 DNA: TGTGCCAGCATCGGGAGGGCCGACACAGATACGCAGTATTTT
CDR3 protein: CASIGRADTDTQYF

V gene: TRBV24-1
CDR3 length: 15
D gene: NA
J gene: TRBJ2-2
clone size: few
CDR3 DNA: TGTGCCACCAGTGGCCCTAGCCCTATGACCGGGGAGCTGTTTTTT
CDR3 protein: CATSGPSPMTGELFF

V gene: TRBV27
CDR3 length: 19
D gene: TRBD1
J gene: TRBJ2-1
clone size: NA
CDR3 DNA: TGTGCCAGCAGGCAACCCAGGGGGCCGCTAGCGATTATTTACAGTGAGCAGTTCTTC
CDR3 protein: CASRQPRGPLAIIYSEQFF

V gene: TRBV4-2
CDR3 length: 12
D gene: NA
J gene: TRBJ2-4
clone size: NA
CDR3 DNA: TGTGCCAGCAGCCCCCTGGGCGACATTCAGTACTTC
CDR3 protein: CASSPLGDIQYF

V gene: TRBV7-9
CDR3 length: 14
D gene: NA
J gene: TRBJ2-5
clone size: many
CDR3 DNA: TGTGCCAGCAGCTCCCAAAGCGGTCAAGAGACCCAGTACTTC
CDR3 protein: CASSSQSGQETQYF

V gene: TRBV28
CDR3 length: 15
D gene: TRBD1
J gene: TRBJ2-3
clone size: many
CDR3 DNA: TGTGCCAGCAGGGGGACAGAGAAAGCCACAGATACGCAGTATTTT
CDR3 protein: CASRGTEKATDTQYF

V gene: TRBV20-1
CDR3 length: 11
D gene: NA
J gene: TRBJ2-1
clone size: many
CDR3 DNA: TGCAGTGCTAGGGAGGGTTTTGAGCAGTTCTTC
CDR3 protein: CSAREGFEQFF

V gene: TRBV6-5
CDR3 length: 16
D gene: NA
J gene: TRBJ2-3
clone size: NA
CDR3 DNA: TGTGCCAGCAGTTACCCCCTTTATACAGGGTTACATACGCAGTATTTT
CDR3 protein: CASSYPLYTGLHTQYF

V gene: TRBV2
CDR3 length: 15
D gene: TRBD2
J gene: TRBJ2-7
clone size: NA
CDR3 DNA: TGTGCCAGCAGTGGGTCTAGCGGGAAGATTTACGAGCAGTACTTC
CDR3 protein: CASSGSSGKIYEQYF

V gene: TRBV4-1
CDR3 length: 14
D gene: TRBD1
J gene: TRBJ1-2
clone size: NA
CDR3 DNA: TGCGCCAGTACAGGGGGAAGAGCTAACTATGGCTACACCTTC
CDR3 protein: CASTGGRANYGYTF

V gene: TRBV19
CDR3 length: 15
D gene: NA
J gene: TRBJ2-1
clone size: many
CDR3 DNA: TGTGCCAGTAGAGGAGGTAGCGGGACAGACAATGAGCAGTTCTTC
CDR3 protein: CASRGGSGTDNEQFF

V gene: TRBV7-9
CDR3 length: 15
D gene: TRBD1
J gene: TRBJ1-2
clone size: many
CDR3 DNA: TGTGCCAGCAGCTTAGGCCAGGGACAGCGAGGCGGCTACACCTTC
CDR3 protein: CASSLGQGQRGGYTF

V gene: TRBV7-6
CDR3 length: 15
D gene: TRBD2
J gene: TRBJ2-5
clone size: many
CDR3 DNA: TGTGCCAGCAGCCGACTAGCGGGAGACCGGGAGACCCAGTACTTC
CDR3 protein: CASSRLAGDRETQYF

V gene: TRBV2
CDR3 length: 13
D gene: TRBD1
J gene: TRBJ1-1
clone size: many
CDR3 DNA: TGTGCCAGCAGCGGGCAGGGGGGGCTGGAAGCTTTCTTT
CDR3 protein: CASSGQGGLEAFF

V gene: TRBV19
CDR3 length: 15
D gene: TRBD2
J gene: TRBJ2-2
clone size: NA
CDR3 DNA: TGTGCCAGTAGTATTAGCGGGAGGGCCTACGGGGAGCTGTTTTTT
CDR3 protein: CASSISGRAYGELFF

V gene: TRBV4-2
CDR3 length: 15
D gene: TRBD1
J gene: TRBJ2-4
clone size: NA
CDR3 DNA: TGTGCCAGCAGCCAAGACGGGACAGTGGGAAACATTCAGTACTTC
CDR3 protein: CASSQDGTVGNIQYF

V gene: TRBV7-9
CDR3 length: 13
D gene: NA
J gene: TRBJ2-5
clone size: few
CDR3 DNA: TGTGCCAGCAGCGGGGACGGTCAGGAGACCCAGTACTTC
CDR3 protein: CASSGDGQETQYF

V gene: TRBV2
CDR3 length: 13
D gene: NA
J gene: TRBJ2-1
clone size: NA
CDR3 DNA: TGTGCCAACCGGGACGACTCCTACAATGAGCAGTTCTTC
CDR3 protein: CANRDDSYNEQFF

V gene: TRBV28
CDR3 length: 15
D gene: TRBD2
J gene: TRBJ2-7
clone size: NA
CDR3 DNA: TGTGCCAGCAGGGGGAGCGGGAGGGCCGGGTACGAGCAGTACTTC
CDR3 protein: CASRGSGRAGYEQYF

V gene: TRBV24-1
CDR3 length: 17
D gene: TRBD1
J gene: TRBJ2-1
clone size: many
CDR3 DNA: TGTGCCACCAGTGAAGCCGGGACAGGGGGCATCTACAATGAGCAGTTCTTC
CDR3 protein: CATSEAGTGGIYNEQFF

V gene: TRBV12-3/TRBV12-4
CDR3 length: 15
D gene: TRBD2
J gene: TRBJ2-3
clone size: NA
CDR3 DNA: TGTGCCAGCAGCCGCCTAGCGGGGCCCGTCGATACGCAGTATTTT
CDR3 protein: CASSRLAGPVDTQYF

V gene: TRBV25-1
CDR3 length: 15
D gene: NA
J gene: TRBJ1-1
clone size: many
CDR3 DNA: TGTGCCAGCAGGAGCCACAGGGAGGAGAACACTGAAGCTTTCTTT
CDR3 protein: CASRSHREENTEAFF

V gene: TRBV7-3
CDR3 length: 16
D gene: NA
J gene: TRBJ1-3
clone size: NA
CDR3 DNA: TGTGCCAGCAGCTTAGGGTCCGGAGGTCATAGAAACACCATATATTTT
CDR3 protein: CASSLGSGGHRNTIYF

V gene: TRBV10-1
CDR3 length: 14
D gene: TRBD1
J gene: TRBJ2-7
clone size: many
CDR3 DNA: TGCGCCAGCAGTGAGCTCGGGGACAGTTACGAGCAGTACTTC
CDR3 protein: CASSELGDSYEQYF

V gene: TRBV7-7
CDR3 length: 14
D gene: TRBD1
J gene: TRBJ2-2
clone size: NA
CDR3 DNA: TGTGCTAGCAGCTTCGAACAGGGGGTCGGGGAGCTGTTTTTT
CDR3 protein: CASSFEQGVGELFF

V gene: TRBV20-1
CDR3 length: 12
D gene: NA
J gene: TRBJ1-5
clone size: many
CDR3 DNA: TGCAGTGCTAGAGATTTGAGGGGGGCCCAGCATTTT
CDR3 protein: CSARDLRGAQHF

V gene: TRBV28
CDR3 length: 15
D gene: NA
J gene: TRBJ2-7
clone size: few
CDR3 DNA: TGTGCCAGCAGTTTGGGCAACCCGTTCTCCTACGAGCAGTACTTC
CDR3 protein: CASSLGNPFSYEQYF

V gene: TRBV7-9
CDR3 length: 14
D gene: NA
J gene: TRBJ2-7
clone size: NA
CDR3 DNA: TGTGCCAGCAGCCTAAGAAGGGGCCCTGGCGAGCAGTACTTC
CDR3 protein: CASSLRRGPGEQYF

V gene: TRBV20-1
CDR3 length: 16
D gene: TRBD2
J gene: TRBJ2-1
clone size: many
CDR3 DNA: TGCAGTGCTAGAGGGTCGCGGGAGGGGTCCTACAATGAGCAGTTCTTC
CDR3 protein: CSARGSREGSYNEQFF

V gene: TRBV5-4
CDR3 length: 14
D gene: NA
J gene: TRBJ1-1
clone size: few
CDR3 DNA: TGTGCCAGCAGCTACGATCCGGGGAACACTGAAGCTTTCTTT
CDR3 protein: CASSYDPGNTEAFF

V gene: TRBV7-9
CDR3 length: 15
D gene: NA
J gene: TRBJ1-5
clone size: NA
CDR3 DNA: TGTGCCAGCAGCTTGGGGGGGAGCGGCAATCAGCCCCAGCATTTT
CDR3 protein: CASSLGGSGNQPQHF

V gene: TRBV13
CDR3 length: 16
D gene: TRBD2
J gene: TRBJ2-2
clone size: NA
CDR3 DNA: TGTGCCAGCAGCCTTGTAGCGGGGGCGAACACCGGGGAGCTGTTTTTT
CDR3 protein: CASSLVAGANTGELFF

V gene: TRBV10-3
CDR3 length: 11
D gene: NA
J gene: TRBJ2-5
clone size: many
CDR3 DNA: TGTGCCATCAGCGGGGGAGAGACCCAGTACTTC
CDR3 protein: CAISGGETQYF

V gene: TRBV19
CDR3 length: 13
D gene: NA
J gene: TRBJ1-1
clone size: many
CDR3 DNA: TGTGCCAGTAGTCCCTTGGGGGTCACTGAAGCTTTCTTT
CDR3 protein: CASSPLGVTEAFF

V gene: TRBV7-2
CDR3 length: 15
D gene: TRBD1
J gene: TRBJ1-4
clone size: many
CDR3 DNA: TGTGCCAGCAGCCCTCGACAGGGCGGTAGGGAAAAACTGTTTTTT
CDR3 protein: CASSPRQGGREKLFF

V gene: TRBV19
CDR3 length: 13
D gene: NA
J gene: TRBJ1-1
clone size: NA
CDR3 DNA: TGTGCCAGTAGTAGAGGACAGCGTTTAAGTCTACGGTTT
CDR3 protein: CASSRGQRLSLRF

V gene: TRBV12-3/TRBV12-4
CDR3 length: 17
D gene: NA
J gene: TRBJ1-5
clone size: many
CDR3 DNA: TGTGCCAGCAGTTCCGCTATCACAGGGAATAACGATCAGCCCCAGCATTTT
CDR3 protein: CASSSAITGNNDQPQHF

V gene: TRBV6-5
CDR3 length: 15
D gene: NA
J gene: TRBJ2-5
clone size: many
CDR3 DNA: TGTGCCAGCAGTTACACCCGGACGGTACAAGAGACCCAGTACTTC
CDR3 protein: CASSYTRTVQETQYF

V gene: TRBV3-1
CDR3 length: 17
D gene: TRBD2
J gene: TRBJ2-1
clone size: many
CDR3 DNA: TGTGCCAGCAGCCCCCGGACTAGCGGGTTGTCCTACAATGAGCAGTTCTTC
CDR3 protein: CASSPRTSGLSYNEQFF

V gene: TRBV15
CDR3 length: 14
D gene: NA
J gene: TRBJ2-3
clone size: many
CDR3 DNA: TGTGCCACCAGCCCGCCGATTCTCAGCGATACGCAGTATTTT
CDR3 protein: CATSPPILSDTQYF